Detailed here is one T cell receptor (beta chain). Sequencing was performed with immunoSEQ multiplex PCR; in TCRdb, only in-frame clones are kept and a portion is missing. Of just over 150,000 clones detected, around 80% appear once; the ten largest clones hold roughly 0.56%. V lost 2 bases and J 6 bases, leaving 12 bases between the germline ends. This CDR3 is 15 amino acids long. Germline V gene sequence: CDR1 KGHDR, CDR2 SFDVKD. The source of the sample is a study of blood T cell repertoires in COVID-19. The sequence came from a man aged 60 to 69 with acute or convalescent COVID-19. Specimen: peripheral blood. The V gene is TRBV24-1, the J gene TRBJ2-2, with D perhaps TRBD2 (5 bases). The CDR3 DNA is TGTGCCACCAGTGATTGGCGGGCCGGCGCCGGGGAGCTGTTTTTT. Its translation: CATSDWRAGAGELFF.